This TCR beta chain emerged from a study of T cell responses to AZD1222 COVID-19 vaccine. The CDR3 runs to 12 residues. V gave up 0 bases and J gave up 4 bases, with 3 bases separating them. Germline loops: CDR1 SGDLS, CDR2 YYNGEE. Assay: immunoSEQ multiplex PCR; the TCRdb copy retains only in-frame clones and omits some. This table holds 75,000 to 95,000 clones, 90% to 95% found once. The chain is built from TRBV9 and TRBJ2-3, with no clear D. The source was peripheral blood, collected on day 0 of MenACWY control vaccination. This TCR came from an adult in good health. The CDR3 spells CASSVVPDTQYF. The DNA for the CDR3 is TGTGCCAGCAGCGTAGTTCCAGATACGCAGTATTTT.